This T cell receptor (beta chain) is from a study of OX40 agonist ivuxolimab in advanced cancers. Turning to the overall study: Ivuxolimab, which targeted the costimulatory receptor OX40 (CD134), was an agonistic, fully human IgG2 monoclonal antibody. Intravenous ivuxolimab was administered to patients every 2 weeks at six dose levels: 0.01, 0.1, 0.3, 1.5, 3 and 10 mg/kg. Among the 52 dose-escalation patients, roughly 20 had hepatocellular carcinoma, roughly 15 melanoma, 9 renal cell carcinoma and 9 head and neck cancer. In the dose-escalation cohort, roughly 80% of patients were male, and the mean age was approximately 60 years, with a range of roughly 23 to 85. Prior anti-PD-1, anti-PD-L1 or anti-CTLA-4 therapy was permitted, and checkpoint inhibitors had been received by around 40% of dose-escalation patients. Three dose-escalation patients achieved partial responses, one with hepatocellular carcinoma and two with cutaneous melanoma. Peripheral TCRbeta sequencing aimed to test whether ivuxolimab altered TCR sequence diversity and caused clonal T-cell expansion. The paper reports the monotherapy dose-escalation portion (N ≈ 50 patients) of the phase I ivuxolimab trial. Overall results and qualifications from the work: The antigen specificity of the clonally expanded peripheral T cells was not determined. On average, CD8+ T cells showed more expanded clones than CD4+ T cells after ivuxolimab. At doses of 0.1 to 3.0 mg/kg, clonal expansion of both CD4+ and CD8+ blood T cells was observed from baseline to week 6. Partial responders in the 0.1-3.0 mg/kg groups had among the lowest normalized peripheral clonal expansion, especially among CD8+ T cells. Low levels of normalized T-cell clonal expansion were also seen in some patients who did not respond.

Genomic DNA was isolated from the sorted cells so that the TCRbeta CDR3 region could be sequenced. The immunoSEQ Assay was used to sequence the TCRbeta CDR3 regions. As stored in TCRdb, this immuneACCESS dataset retains in-frame rearrangements with V and J assigned. A fraction of the clones does not appear; measured against another copy, unresolved V genes explain less than half of the discrepancy, and the remainder lacks a known reason. The sample contains 72,000 or so clones, around nine tenths of them found a single time. The top ten clonotypes cover roughly 0.9% of the sample. V was cut back by 0 bases and J by 5 bases, leaving a gap of 10 bases between them. The CDR3 has 14 amino acids, counting the end cysteine and phenylalanine. The only DNA kept is the CDR3, 42 bases in frame from the first base. From a lookup of the germline V gene, CDR1 and CDR2 are SGHTA and FQGNSA. The trial excluded patients who had a history of autoimmune disease or were on systemic immunosuppression. Peripheral blood for TCR sequencing was collected from all dose cohorts at baseline, on cycle 4 day 1, and on cycle 7 day 1. The samples were taken from a phase I, first-in-human, multicenter, open-label dose-escalation trial of ivuxolimab. The trial enrolled adults with locally advanced or metastatic head and neck squamous cell, hepatocellular, melanoma or renal cell carcinoma. Before TCR sequencing, CD4+ T cells and CD8+ T cells were sorted from peripheral blood as separate populations.

As regards this clone: The antigen it binds to is not known. No qualities accompany the bases; no much larger clone lies one base away.

This TCR was sampled from an adult with an advanced solid tumor such as melanoma, head and neck, liver or kidney cancer. This sequence uses TRBV7-2 and TRBJ1-1; TRBD1 could be the D gene, as 5 bases match. Sequenced material: CD4+ or CD8+ T cells sorted from blood, taken in a trial of the OX40 agonist ivuxolimab. The CDR3 here reads CASSLAHGGTEAFF. The base sequence is TGTGCCAGCAGCTTAGCTCACGGGGGGACTGAAGCTTTCTTT.